A single sample is the source of the 7 T cell receptor beta chains below, sequenced in a study of tissue T cells after allogeneic stem cell transplantation. The repertoire was sequenced with immunoSEQ multiplex PCR; TCRdb's copy has only in-frame clones and lacks some. Of about 48,000 clones detected, 73% appear once; the ten largest clones hold less than 0.85%. The sequenced sample was sorted cells pooled from one or two spleens. The source is a pool of C57BL/6 mice in good health.

Points on this clone: Gene names are mouse gene names. The CDR3 end falls 1 residue outside the read, so it is completed with the germline J gene. The chain is built from TRBV19 and TRBJ2-7; 10 bases fit TRBD1. Germline V lookup: CDR1 FNHDT, CDR2 SITEND (reference sequence). With 1 base clipped from V and 4 bases from J, the junction kept 2 bases outside the gene matches. The CDR3 extends over 14 amino acids. CDR3 in amino acids: CASSILDRGYEQYF. CDR3 DNA (partial): TGTGCCAGCAGTATATTGGACAGGGGGTATGAACAGTAC.

Comments on this clone: Mouse names are used for the genes. The read terminates 1 residue ahead of where the CDR3 ends, so the germline J gene completes it. The V call is TRBV12-2, the J call TRBJ2-5; 7 bases map to TRBD2. The CDR3 consists of 13 residues. The ends lost 2 bases at V and 4 bases at J; junction bases unmatched: 2. Germline V CDR1 and CDR2: SGHLS, HYDKME. Incomplete CDR3 DNA: TGTGCCAGCTCTCCAGGACTGGAAGACACCCAGTAC. It specifies CASSPGLEDTQY. The CDR3, in full, reads CASSPGLEDTQYF.

Note on this clone: Genes and germline are mouse. Sequencing ends 1 residue short of the CDR3 end; the germline J gene provides the rest. The rearrangement uses TRBV13-1 and TRBJ2-4; tentative D call: TRBD1 (6 bases). The CDR3 has 13 amino acids. Germline V gene data show CDR1 as NSHNY and CDR2 as SYGAGN. V shed 7 bases and J shed 0 bases, with 9 bases lying between them. Incomplete CDR3 DNA: TGTGCCAGCTCAGGGGAGAGTCAAAACACCTTGTAC. Translated, it gives CASSGESQNTLY. The complete CDR3 protein is CASSGESQNTLYF.

As concerns this clone: Gene labels here are mouse ones. From the germline J gene comes the end of the CDR3, since the read stops 1 residue before it. V and J are TRBV1 and TRBJ1-6; no definite D call. TRBJ1-6 is treated as an ORF (open reading frame) with a function not yet certain. V lost 2 bases, J lost 6 bases, and 5 bases lay in between. There are 13 residues in the CDR3. Germline loops: CDR1 NSQYPW, CDR2 LRSPGD (reference sequence). The CDR3 DNA, read in part, is TGCACCTGCAGTGCACCGGGTAATTCGCCCCTCTAC. Its translation: CTCSAPGNSPLY. From start to end, the CDR3 is CTCSAPGNSPLYF.

As for this clone: The genes are named according to mouse. With the read ending 1 residue before the CDR3 end, the germline J gene is used to fill in that end. The rearrangement links TRBV20 to TRBJ1-3; D uncertain. Germline loops: CDR1 GFQATS, CDR2 STVNSAI. Trimming stripped 0 bases from V and 0 bases from J, with 6 bases between. The CDR3 totals 14 residues. The part of the CDR3 DNA that was read is TGTGGTGCTAGGGATACGGTTTCTGGAAATACGCTCTAT. This sequence encodes CGARDTVSGNTLY. The complete CDR3 sequence is CGARDTVSGNTLYF.

Concerning this clone itself: Mouse gene names apply. The CDR3 extends 1 residue past the end of the read, so its final part is completed from the germline J gene. The chain links TRBV13-3 to TRBJ2-5; 7 bases are a match to TRBD1. The CDR3 has 14 residues. Germline lookup yields CDR1 NNHDY and CDR2 SYVADS. Germline trimming cut 1 base from V and 2 bases from J; bases unmatched to any gene: 1. CDR3 sequence reads: CASSDRDSQDTQYF. The part of the CDR3 DNA that was read is TGTGCCAGCAGTGATCGGGACAGCCAAGACACCCAGTAC.

As regards this clone: Gene names are the mouse ones. The CDR3 end is not reached by the read, which stops 1 residue before it; the germline J gene fills it in. The rearrangement joins TRBV3 to TRBJ1-4, with D possibly TRBD1 on 6 matching bases. Germline V lookup: CDR1 SNHLY, CDR2 FYNGKV (reference sequence). CDR3 length: 14 residues. V shed 7 bases and J shed 2 bases, with 11 bases lying between them. Incomplete CDR3 DNA: TGTGCCAGCACCTCCGGGACATCCAACGAAAGATTATTT. This translates into CASTSGTSNERLF. The complete CDR3 sequence is CASTSGTSNERLFF.